This T cell receptor (beta chain) derives from a study of yellow fever vaccine responses in identical twins. Study-level results: Reportedly, the T cell response mounted by twins to vaccine seemed partly convergent, partly personalized.

V dropped 6 bases and J dropped 7; count of bases not matched to a gene: 5. CDR3 length: 15 amino acids. Germline CDR1 reads MDHEN; CDR2 reads SYDVKM. Of note for this clonotype: What it binds is unknown.

MiXCR, applied by TCRdb to the RT-PCR reads, yields one record per CDR3 protein. The top ten clones hold roughly 0.68% of a sample with some 15,000 distinct CDR3 sequences, approximately 84% of them seen once. The receptor was isolated from a young woman who received the yellow fever vaccine. This chain links TRBV28 with TRBJ2-1; TRBD2 agrees at 14 bases. This material consisted of T cells from blood (PBMCs), unsorted or a sorted subset (not recorded which), taken before or after yellow fever vaccination (not recorded which). CDR3 sequence (DNA): TGTGCCAGCAGGGGACTAGCGGGAGAGTGGAATGAGCAGTTCTTC. This gives the protein CASRGLAGEWNEQFF. The full variable domain, its missing parts supplied by reference TRBV28 and TRBJ2-1, is DVKVTQSSRYLVKRTGEKVFLECVQDMDHENMFWYRQDPGLGLRLIYFSYDVKMKEKGDIPEGYSVSREKKERFSLILESASTNQTSMYLCASRGLAGEWNEQFFGPGTRLTVL.